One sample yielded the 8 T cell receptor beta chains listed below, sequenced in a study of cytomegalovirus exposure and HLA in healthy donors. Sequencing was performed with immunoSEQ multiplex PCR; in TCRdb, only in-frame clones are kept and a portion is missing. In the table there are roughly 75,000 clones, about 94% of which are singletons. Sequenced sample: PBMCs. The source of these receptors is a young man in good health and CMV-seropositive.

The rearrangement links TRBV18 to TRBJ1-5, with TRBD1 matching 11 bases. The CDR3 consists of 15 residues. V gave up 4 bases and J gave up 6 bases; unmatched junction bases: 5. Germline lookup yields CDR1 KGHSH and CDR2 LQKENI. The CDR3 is CASSLDRGRRQPQHF. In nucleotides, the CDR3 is TGTGCCAGCTCACTGGACAGGGGGCGTCGTCAGCCCCAGCATTTT.

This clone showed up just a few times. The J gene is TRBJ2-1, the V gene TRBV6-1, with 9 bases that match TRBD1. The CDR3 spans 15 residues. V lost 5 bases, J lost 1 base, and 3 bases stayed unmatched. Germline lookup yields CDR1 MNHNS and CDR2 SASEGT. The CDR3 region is CASSPGTGSYNEQFF. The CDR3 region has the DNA TGTGCCAGCAGTCCCGGGACAGGGTCCTACAATGAGCAGTTCTTC.

CDR3 protein: CASSWTGDRDQPQHF. The CDR3 coding sequence is TGTGCCAGCTCATGGACAGGGGATCGGGATCAGCCCCAGCATTTT. V usage is TRBV18 and J usage is TRBJ1-5, with TRBD1 matching 9 bases. The CDR3 loop spans 15 amino acids. Germline V lookup: CDR1 KGHSH, CDR2 LQKENI. V lost 5 bases, J lost 5 bases, and 7 bases stayed unmatched.

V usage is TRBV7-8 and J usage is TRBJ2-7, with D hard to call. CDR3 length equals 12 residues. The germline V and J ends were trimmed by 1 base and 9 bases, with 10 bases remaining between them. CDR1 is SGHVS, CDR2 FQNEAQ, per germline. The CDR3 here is CASSLGRGGQYF. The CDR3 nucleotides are TGTGCCAGCAGCTTAGGTCGCGGTGGGCAGTACTTC.

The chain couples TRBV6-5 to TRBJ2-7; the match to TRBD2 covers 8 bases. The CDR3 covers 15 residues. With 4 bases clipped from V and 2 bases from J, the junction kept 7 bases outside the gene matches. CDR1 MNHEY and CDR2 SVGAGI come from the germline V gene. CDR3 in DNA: TGTGCCAGCAGTTGGATTGGCGGGGGGCCCTACGAGCAGTACTTC. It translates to CASSWIGGGPYEQYF.

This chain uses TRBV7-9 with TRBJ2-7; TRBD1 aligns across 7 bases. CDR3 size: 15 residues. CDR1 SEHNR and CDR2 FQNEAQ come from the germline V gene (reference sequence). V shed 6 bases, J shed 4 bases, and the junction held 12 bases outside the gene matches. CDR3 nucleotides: TGTGCCAGCAGTTCCCTGGGACAGCAGAGATACGAGCAGTACTTC. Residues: CASSSLGQQRYEQYF.

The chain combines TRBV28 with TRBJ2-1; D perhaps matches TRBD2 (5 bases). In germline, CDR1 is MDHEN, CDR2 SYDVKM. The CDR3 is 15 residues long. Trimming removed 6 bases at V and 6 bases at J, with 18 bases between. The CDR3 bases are TGTGCCAGCAGGGACGACATGTGGGGAGCCAATGAGCAGTTCTTC. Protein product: CASRDDMWGANEQFF.

This CDR3 is CASSAELYLSGSSYNEQFF. CDR3 in DNA: TGTGCCAGCAGCGCCGAACTTTACCTTAGCGGGAGCTCCTACAATGAGCAGTTCTTC. This chain uses TRBV9 with TRBJ2-1; 9 nucleotides match TRBD2. The V and J ends lost 3 bases and 0 bases, in that order; junction bases with no gene match: 13. From germline, CDR1 is SGDLS and CDR2 YYNGEE. This CDR3 has 19 residues.